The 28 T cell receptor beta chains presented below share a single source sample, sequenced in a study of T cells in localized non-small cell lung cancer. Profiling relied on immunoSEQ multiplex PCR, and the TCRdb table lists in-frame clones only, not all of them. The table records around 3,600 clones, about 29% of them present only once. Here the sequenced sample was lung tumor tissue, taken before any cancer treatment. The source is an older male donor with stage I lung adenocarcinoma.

The CDR3 loop reads CASTVVGWGANEKLFF. The DNA for the CDR3 is TGTGCCAGCACCGTAGTGGGATGGGGGGCGAACGAAAAACTGTTTTTT. The V call is TRBV11-3, the J call TRBJ1-4; D possibly corresponds to TRBD1 (6 bases). Trimming removed 7 bases at V and 8 bases at J, with 23 bases between. From germline, CDR1 is SGHNT and CDR2 YENEEA. The CDR3 has 16 amino acids.

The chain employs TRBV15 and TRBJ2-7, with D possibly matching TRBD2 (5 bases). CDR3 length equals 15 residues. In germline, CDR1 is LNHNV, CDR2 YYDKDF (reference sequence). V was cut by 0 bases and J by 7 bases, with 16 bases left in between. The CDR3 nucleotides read TGTGCCACCAGCAGAGATAGATTGGTAGCGAGAGAGCAGTACTTC. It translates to CATSRDRLVAREQYF.

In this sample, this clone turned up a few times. The CDR3 sequence: CAISQSDRSNQPQHF. CDR3 coding DNA: TGTGCCATCAGCCAATCGGACAGGAGTAATCAGCCCCAGCATTTT. The chain employs TRBV6-8 and TRBJ1-5; 7 nucleotides align to TRBD1. V was clipped by 10 bases and J by 4 bases; unmatched bases: 13. The CDR3 totals 15 residues. Looked up from germline, CDR1 is MNHGY and CDR2 is SAAAGT.

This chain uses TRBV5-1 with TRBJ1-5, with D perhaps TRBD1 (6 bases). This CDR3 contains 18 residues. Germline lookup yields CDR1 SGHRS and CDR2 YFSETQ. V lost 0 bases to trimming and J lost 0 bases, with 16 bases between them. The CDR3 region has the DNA TGCGCCAGCAGCTTGGACCCGGGACACGCTAATAGCAATCAGCCCCAGCATTTT. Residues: CASSLDPGHANSNQPQHF.

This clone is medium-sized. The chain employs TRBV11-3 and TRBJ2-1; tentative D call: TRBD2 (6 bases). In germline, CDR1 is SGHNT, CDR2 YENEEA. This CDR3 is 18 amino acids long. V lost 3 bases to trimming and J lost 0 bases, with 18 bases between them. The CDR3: CASSLGGVRLSSYNEQFF. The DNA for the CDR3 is TGTGCCAGCAGCTTGGGGGGAGTAAGGCTCAGCTCCTACAATGAGCAGTTCTTC. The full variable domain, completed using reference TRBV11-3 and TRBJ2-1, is EAGVVQSPRYKIIEKKQPVAFWCNPISGHNTLYWYLQNLGQGPELLIRYENEEAVDDSQLPKDRFSAERLKGVDSTLKIQPAELGDSAVYLCASSLGGVRLSSYNEQFFGPGTRLTVL.

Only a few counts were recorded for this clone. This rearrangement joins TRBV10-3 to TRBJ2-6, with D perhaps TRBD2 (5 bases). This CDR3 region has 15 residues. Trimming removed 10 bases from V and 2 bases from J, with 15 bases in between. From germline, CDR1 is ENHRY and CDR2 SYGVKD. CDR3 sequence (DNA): TGTGCCACCTCACGGGGTCTAGCTGGGGCCAACGTCCTGACTTTC. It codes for CATSRGLAGANVLTF.

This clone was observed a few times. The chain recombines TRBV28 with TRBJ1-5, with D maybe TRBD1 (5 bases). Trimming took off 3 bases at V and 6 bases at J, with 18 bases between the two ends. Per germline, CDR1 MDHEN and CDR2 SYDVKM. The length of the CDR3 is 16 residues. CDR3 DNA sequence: TGTGCCAGCAGTTTCCCGGATGGGGCAGTGAGTCAGCCCCAGCATTTT. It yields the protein CASSFPDGAVSQPQHF.

CDR3 loop: CSAGGLVHTGELFF. The CDR3 bases are TGCAGCGCCGGAGGCTTAGTACACACCGGGGAGCTGTTTTTT. V usage is TRBV29-1 and J usage is TRBJ2-2; possible D gene TRBD2, 5 bases. Germline CDR1 SQVTM, CDR2 ANQGSEA. The V gene lost 7 bases and the J gene lost 3 bases, with 15 bases spanning the gap. CDR3 length: 14 residues.

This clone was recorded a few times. In DNA, the CDR3 is TGTGCCATCAGTGAGTCTCCGGGGCAGGCGTCGAACACCGGGGAGCTGTTTTTT. The encoded protein is CAISESPGQASNTGELFF. The rearrangement links TRBV10-3 to TRBJ2-2, with D perhaps matching TRBD1 or TRBD2 (5 bases each). The germline V gene has CDR1 ENHRY and CDR2 SYGVKD. Trimming pared 0 bases from V and 0 bases from J, leaving 14 bases between. This CDR3 region has 18 residues.

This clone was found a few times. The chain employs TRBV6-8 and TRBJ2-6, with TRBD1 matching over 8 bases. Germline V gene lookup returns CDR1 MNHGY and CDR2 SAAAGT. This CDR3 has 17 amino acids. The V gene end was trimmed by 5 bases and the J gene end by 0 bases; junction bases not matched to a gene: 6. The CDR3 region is CASSDRGASSGANVLTF. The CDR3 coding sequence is TGTGCCAGCAGTGACAGGGGTGCAAGCTCTGGGGCCAACGTCCTGACTTTC.

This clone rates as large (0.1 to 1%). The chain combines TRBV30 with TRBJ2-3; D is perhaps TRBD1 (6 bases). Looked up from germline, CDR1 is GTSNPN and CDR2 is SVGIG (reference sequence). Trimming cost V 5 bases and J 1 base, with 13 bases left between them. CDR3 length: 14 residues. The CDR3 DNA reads TGTGCCTGGGACAGGAATGGAGGCACAGATACGCAGTATTTT. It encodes CAWDRNGGTDTQYF.

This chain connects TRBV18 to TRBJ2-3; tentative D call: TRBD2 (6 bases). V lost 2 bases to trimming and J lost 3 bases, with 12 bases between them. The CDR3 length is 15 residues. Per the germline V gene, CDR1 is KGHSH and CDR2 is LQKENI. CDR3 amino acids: CASSPYGSETDTQYF. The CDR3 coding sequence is TGTGCCAGCTCACCATACGGGAGTGAGACAGATACGCAGTATTTT.

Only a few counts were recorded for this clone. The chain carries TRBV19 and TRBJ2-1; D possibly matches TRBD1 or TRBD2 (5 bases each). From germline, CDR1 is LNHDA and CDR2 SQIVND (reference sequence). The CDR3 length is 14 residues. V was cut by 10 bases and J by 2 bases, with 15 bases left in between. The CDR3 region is CATSGTSTYNEQFF. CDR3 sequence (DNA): TGTGCCACCTCCGGGACCTCCACCTACAATGAGCAGTTCTTC.

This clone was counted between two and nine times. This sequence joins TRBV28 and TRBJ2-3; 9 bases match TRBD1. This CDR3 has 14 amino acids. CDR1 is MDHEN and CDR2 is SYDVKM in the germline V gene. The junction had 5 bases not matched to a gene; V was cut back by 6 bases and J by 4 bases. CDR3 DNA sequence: TGTGCCAGCAGAACAGGGGGCGGAGCAGATACGCAGTATTTT. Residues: CASRTGGGADTQYF.

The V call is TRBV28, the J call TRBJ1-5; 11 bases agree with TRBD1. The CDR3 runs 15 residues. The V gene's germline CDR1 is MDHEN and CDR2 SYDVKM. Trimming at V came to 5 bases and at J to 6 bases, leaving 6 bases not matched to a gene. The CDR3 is CASSPWTGGGQPQHF. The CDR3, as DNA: TGTGCCAGCAGTCCCTGGACAGGGGGCGGTCAGCCCCAGCATTTT. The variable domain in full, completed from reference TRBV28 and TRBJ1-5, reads DVKVTQSSRYLVKRTGEKVFLECVQDMDHENMFWYRQDPGLGLRLIYFSYDVKMKEKGDIPEGYSVSREKKERFSLILESASTNQTSMYLCASSPWTGGGQPQHFGDGTRLSIL.

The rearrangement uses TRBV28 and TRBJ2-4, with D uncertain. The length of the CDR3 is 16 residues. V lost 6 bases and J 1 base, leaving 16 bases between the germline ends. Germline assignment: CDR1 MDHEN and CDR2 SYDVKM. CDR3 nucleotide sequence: TGTGCCAGCAGCTTCAGCCCGTCCTGGGCCAAAAACATTCAGTACTTC. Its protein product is CASSFSPSWAKNIQYF. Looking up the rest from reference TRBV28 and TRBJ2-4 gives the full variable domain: DVKVTQSSRYLVKRTGEKVFLECVQDMDHENMFWYRQDPGLGLRLIYFSYDVKMKEKGDIPEGYSVSREKKERFSLILESASTNQTSMYLCASSFSPSWAKNIQYFGAGTRLSVL.

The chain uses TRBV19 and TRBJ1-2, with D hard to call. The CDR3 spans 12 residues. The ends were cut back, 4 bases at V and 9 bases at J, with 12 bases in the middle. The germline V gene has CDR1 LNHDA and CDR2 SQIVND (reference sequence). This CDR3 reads CASSTDGLSYTF. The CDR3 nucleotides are TGTGCCAGTAGTACCGACGGTTTGAGCTACACCTTC.

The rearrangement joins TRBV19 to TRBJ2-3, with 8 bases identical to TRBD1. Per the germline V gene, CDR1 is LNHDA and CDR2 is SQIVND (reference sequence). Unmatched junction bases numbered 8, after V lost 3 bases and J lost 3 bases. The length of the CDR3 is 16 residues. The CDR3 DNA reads TGTGCCAGTAGTATGACAGGGACAGGAGGGACAGATACGCAGTATTTT. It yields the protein CASSMTGTGGTDTQYF.

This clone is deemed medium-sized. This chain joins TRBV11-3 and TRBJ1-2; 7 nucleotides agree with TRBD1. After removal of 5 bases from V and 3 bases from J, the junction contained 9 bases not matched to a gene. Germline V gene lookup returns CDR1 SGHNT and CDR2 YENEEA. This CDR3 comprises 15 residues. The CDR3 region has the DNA TGTGCCAGCAGCCGGGACAGACCATCCTACTATGGCTACACCTTC. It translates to CASSRDRPSYYGYTF.

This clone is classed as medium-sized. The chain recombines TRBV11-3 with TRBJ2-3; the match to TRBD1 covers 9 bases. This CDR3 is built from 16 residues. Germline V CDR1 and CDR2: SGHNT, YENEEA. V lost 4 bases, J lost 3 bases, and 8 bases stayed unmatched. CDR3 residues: CASSSSGTGYTDTQYF. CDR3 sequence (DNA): TGTGCCAGCAGCTCCTCCGGGACAGGGTATACAGATACGCAGTATTTT.

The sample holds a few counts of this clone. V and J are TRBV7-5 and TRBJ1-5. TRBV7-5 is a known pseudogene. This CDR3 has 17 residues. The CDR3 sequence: CASSLDRVEGPHQPQHF. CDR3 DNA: TGTGCCAGCAGCTTAGATCGGGTGGAGGGGCCCCATCAGCCCCAGCATTTT.

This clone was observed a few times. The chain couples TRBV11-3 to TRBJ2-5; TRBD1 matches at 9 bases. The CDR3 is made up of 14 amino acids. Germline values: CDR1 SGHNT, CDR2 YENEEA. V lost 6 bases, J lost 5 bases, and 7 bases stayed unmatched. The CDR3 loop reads CASRKRDRDETQYF. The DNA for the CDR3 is TGTGCCAGCAGAAAAAGGGACAGGGATGAGACCCAGTACTTC. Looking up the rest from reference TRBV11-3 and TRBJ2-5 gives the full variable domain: EAGVVQSPRYKIIEKKQPVAFWCNPISGHNTLYWYLQNLGQGPELLIRYENEEAVDDSQLPKDRFSAERLKGVDSTLKIQPAELGDSAVYLCASRKRDRDETQYFGPGTRLLVL.

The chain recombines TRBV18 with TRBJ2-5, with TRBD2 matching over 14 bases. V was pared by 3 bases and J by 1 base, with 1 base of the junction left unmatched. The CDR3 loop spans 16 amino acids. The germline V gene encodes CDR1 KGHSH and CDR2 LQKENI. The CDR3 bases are TGTGCCAGCTCACCGGGGACTAGCGGGAGCCAAGAGACCCAGTACTTC. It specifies CASSPGTSGSQETQYF.

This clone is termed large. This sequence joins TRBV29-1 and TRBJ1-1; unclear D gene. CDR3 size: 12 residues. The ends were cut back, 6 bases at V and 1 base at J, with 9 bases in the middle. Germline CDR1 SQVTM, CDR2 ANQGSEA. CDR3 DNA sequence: TGCAGCGTATGGTGGGGGAACACTGAAGCTTTCTTT. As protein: CSVWWGNTEAFF. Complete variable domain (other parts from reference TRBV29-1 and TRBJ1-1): SAVISQKPSRDICQRGTSLTIQCQVDSQVTMMFWYRQQPGQSLTLIATANQGSEATYESGFVIDKFPISRPNLTFSTLTVSNMSPEDSSIYLCSVWWGNTEAFFGQGTRLTVV.

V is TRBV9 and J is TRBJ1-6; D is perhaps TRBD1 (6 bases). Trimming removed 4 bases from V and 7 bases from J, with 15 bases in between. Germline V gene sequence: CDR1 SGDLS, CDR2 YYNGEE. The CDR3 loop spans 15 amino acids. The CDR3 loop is CASSSTDRGNSPLHF. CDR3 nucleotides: TGTGCCAGCAGCTCAACGGACAGAGGGAATTCACCCCTCCACTTT.

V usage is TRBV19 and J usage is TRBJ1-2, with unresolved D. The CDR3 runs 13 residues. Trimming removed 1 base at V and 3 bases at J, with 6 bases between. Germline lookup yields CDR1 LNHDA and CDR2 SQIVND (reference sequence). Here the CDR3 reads CASSIGADYGYTF. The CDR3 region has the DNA TGTGCCAGTAGTATAGGGGCAGACTATGGCTACACCTTC.

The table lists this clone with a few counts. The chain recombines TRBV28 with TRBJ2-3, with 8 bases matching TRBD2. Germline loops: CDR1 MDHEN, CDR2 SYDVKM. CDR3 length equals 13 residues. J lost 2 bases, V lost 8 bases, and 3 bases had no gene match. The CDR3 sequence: CASSGGDTDTQYF. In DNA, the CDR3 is TGTGCCAGCTCGGGGGGGGACACAGATACGCAGTATTTT. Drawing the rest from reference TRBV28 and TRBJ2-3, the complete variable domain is DVKVTQSSRYLVKRTGEKVFLECVQDMDHENMFWYRQDPGLGLRLIYFSYDVKMKEKGDIPEGYSVSREKKERFSLILESASTNQTSMYLCASSGGDTDTQYFGPGTRLTVL.

In DNA, the CDR3 is TGTGCCAGCTCACCGACGACTTACAACTATGGCTACACCTTC. Amino acids: CASSPTTYNYGYTF. J is TRBJ1-2 and V is TRBV18; D uncertain. The CDR3 consists of 14 residues. CDR1 and CDR2 from the germline V gene are KGHSH and LQKENI. V was shortened by 3 bases and J by 2 bases, with 10 bases between the two germline ends.